One sample yielded the 8 T cell receptor beta chains listed below, sequenced in a study of cytomegalovirus exposure and HLA in healthy donors. The primer mix had 60 Vbeta and 13 Jbeta primers. Libraries were prepared by immunoSEQ multiplex PCR; TCRdb keeps only in-frame clonotypes and omits some of them. This sample has 150,000 or so clones, with 73% found just once. Sequenced material: PBMCs. The receptors shown here come from a woman aged 18 to 35 in good health and CMV-seronegative.

V and J are TRBV19 and TRBJ2-2; 9 nucleotides match TRBD2. The CDR3 consists of 17 residues. The ends lost 1 base at V and 1 base at J; junction bases unmatched: 4. Germline-derived CDR1 and CDR2 are LNHDA and SQIVND (reference sequence). The CDR3 loop reads CASSIGFSGGNTGELFF. CDR3 nucleotide sequence: TGTGCCAGTAGTATAGGGTTTAGCGGGGGGAACACCGGGGAGCTGTTTTTT.

V usage is TRBV30 and J usage is TRBJ1-6, with D perhaps TRBD1 (5 bases). The CDR3 is made up of 14 amino acids. From germline, CDR1 is GTSNPN and CDR2 SVGIG (reference sequence). V was pared by 3 bases and J by 13 bases, with 19 bases between. CDR3 DNA: TGTGCCTGGAGAGGTGGTAGGGGCGTCTCGCCCCTCCACTTT. This encodes CAWRGGRGVSPLHF. Full variable domain (outside the CDR3, taken from reference TRBV30 and TRBJ1-6): SQTIHQWPATLVQPVGSPLSLECTVEGTSNPNLYWYRQAAGRGLQLLFYSVGIGQISSEVPQNLSASRPQDRQFILSSKKLLLSDSGFYLCAWRGGRGVSPLHFGNGTRLTVT.

This chain links TRBV2 with TRBJ2-7; 8 bases match TRBD1. The CDR3 contains 15 residues. V was pared by 4 bases and J by 2 bases, with 7 bases of the junction left unmatched. The germline V gene has CDR1 SNHLY and CDR2 FYNNEI. The CDR3 sequence is CASSVPLTGAYEQYF. The CDR3 nucleotides are TGTGCCAGCAGTGTACCGCTGACAGGGGCCTACGAGCAGTACTTC.

The V call is TRBV5-1, the J call TRBJ2-1, with 9 positions matching TRBD1. The CDR3 is 16 amino acids. Germline V gene data show CDR1 as SGHRS and CDR2 as YFSETQ. With 3 bases clipped from V and 5 bases from J, the junction kept 9 bases outside the gene matches. The CDR3 DNA sequence: TGCGCCAGCAGCTACATCCCGGGACAGGGACACAATGAGCAGTTCTTC. This encodes CASSYIPGQGHNEQFF.

The V and J genes are TRBV5-1 and TRBJ1-3, with 8 nucleotides matching TRBD1. From germline, CDR1 is SGHRS and CDR2 YFSETQ. The CDR3 runs to 18 residues. V lost 4 bases to trimming and J lost 0 bases; unmatched junction nucleotides: 12. This chain's CDR3 is CASSRTGIVDFSGNTIYF. The CDR3 coding sequence is TGCGCCAGCAGCCGGACAGGGATCGTCGACTTCTCTGGAAACACCATATATTTT.

The chain has TRBV28 and TRBJ2-1, with 8 positions matching TRBD1. This CDR3 is 14 amino acids long. Trimming cost V 2 bases and J 6 bases; bases outside gene matches: 3. The germline V gene encodes CDR1 MDHEN and CDR2 SYDVKM. Written as DNA, the CDR3 is TGTGCCAGCAGTTTAAGGACAGGGTTCAATGAGCAGTTCTTC. Encoded protein: CASSLRTGFNEQFF.

The chain carries TRBV29-1 and TRBJ2-2; 8 nucleotides line up with TRBD2. This CDR3 comprises 14 residues. Losses at the gene ends were 6 bases for V and 4 bases for J; bases not matched to a gene: 7. From germline, CDR1 is SQVTM and CDR2 ANQGSEA. Here the CDR3 reads CSVRGGDFTGELFF. CDR3 sequence (DNA): TGCAGCGTCCGGGGGGGGGATTTCACCGGGGAGCTGTTTTTT.

This rearrangement joins TRBV12-5 to TRBJ1-4; tentative D call: TRBD1 (5 bases). Germline V gene lookup returns CDR1 LGHNT and CDR2 FRNRAP. V was cut by 2 bases and J by 6 bases, with 19 bases left in between. The CDR3 totals 17 residues. CDR3 in DNA: TGTGCTAGTGGTTTGTTACCCCCGCAGGGTGAGGATGAAAAACTGTTTTTT. This gives the protein CASGLLPPQGEDEKLFF.